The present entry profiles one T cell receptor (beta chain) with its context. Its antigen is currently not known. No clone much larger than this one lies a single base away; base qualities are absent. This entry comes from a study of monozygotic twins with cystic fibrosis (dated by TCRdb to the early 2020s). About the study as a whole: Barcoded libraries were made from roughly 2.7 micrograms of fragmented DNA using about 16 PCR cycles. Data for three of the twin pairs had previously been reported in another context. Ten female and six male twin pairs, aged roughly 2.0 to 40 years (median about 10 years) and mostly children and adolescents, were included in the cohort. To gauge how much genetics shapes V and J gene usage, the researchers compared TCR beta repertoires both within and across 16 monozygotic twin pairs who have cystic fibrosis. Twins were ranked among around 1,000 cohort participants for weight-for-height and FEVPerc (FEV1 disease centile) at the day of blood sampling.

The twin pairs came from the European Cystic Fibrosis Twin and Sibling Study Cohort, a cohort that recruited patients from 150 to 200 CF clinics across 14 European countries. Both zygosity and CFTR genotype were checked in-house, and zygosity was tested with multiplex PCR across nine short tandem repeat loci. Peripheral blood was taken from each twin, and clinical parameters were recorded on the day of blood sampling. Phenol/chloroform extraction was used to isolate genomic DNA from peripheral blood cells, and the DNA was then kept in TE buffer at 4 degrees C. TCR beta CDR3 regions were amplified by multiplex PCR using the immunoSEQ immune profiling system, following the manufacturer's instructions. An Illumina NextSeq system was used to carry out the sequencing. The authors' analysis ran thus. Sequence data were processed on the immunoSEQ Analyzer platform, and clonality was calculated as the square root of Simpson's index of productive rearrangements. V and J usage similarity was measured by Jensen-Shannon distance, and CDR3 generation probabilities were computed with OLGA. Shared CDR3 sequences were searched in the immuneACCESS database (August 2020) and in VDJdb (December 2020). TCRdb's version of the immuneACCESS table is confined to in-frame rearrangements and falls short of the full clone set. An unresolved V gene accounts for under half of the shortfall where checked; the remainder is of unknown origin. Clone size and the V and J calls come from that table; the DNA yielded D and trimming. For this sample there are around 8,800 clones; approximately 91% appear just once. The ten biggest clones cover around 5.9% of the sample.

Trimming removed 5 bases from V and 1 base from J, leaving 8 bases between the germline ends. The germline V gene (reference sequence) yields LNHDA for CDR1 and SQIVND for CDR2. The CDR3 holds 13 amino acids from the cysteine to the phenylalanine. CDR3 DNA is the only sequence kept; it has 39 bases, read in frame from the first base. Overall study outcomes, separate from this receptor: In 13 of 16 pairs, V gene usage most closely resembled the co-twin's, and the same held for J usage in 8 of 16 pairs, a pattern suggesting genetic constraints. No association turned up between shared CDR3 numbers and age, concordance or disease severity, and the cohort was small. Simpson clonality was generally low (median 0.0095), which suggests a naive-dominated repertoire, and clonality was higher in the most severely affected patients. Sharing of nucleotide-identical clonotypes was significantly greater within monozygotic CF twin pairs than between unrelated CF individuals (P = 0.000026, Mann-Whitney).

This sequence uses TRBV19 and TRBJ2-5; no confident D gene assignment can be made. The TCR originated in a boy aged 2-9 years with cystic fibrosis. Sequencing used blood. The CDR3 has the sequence CASSQSGQETQYF. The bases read TGTGCCAGTAGTCAGTCGGGCCAAGAGACCCAGTACTTC.